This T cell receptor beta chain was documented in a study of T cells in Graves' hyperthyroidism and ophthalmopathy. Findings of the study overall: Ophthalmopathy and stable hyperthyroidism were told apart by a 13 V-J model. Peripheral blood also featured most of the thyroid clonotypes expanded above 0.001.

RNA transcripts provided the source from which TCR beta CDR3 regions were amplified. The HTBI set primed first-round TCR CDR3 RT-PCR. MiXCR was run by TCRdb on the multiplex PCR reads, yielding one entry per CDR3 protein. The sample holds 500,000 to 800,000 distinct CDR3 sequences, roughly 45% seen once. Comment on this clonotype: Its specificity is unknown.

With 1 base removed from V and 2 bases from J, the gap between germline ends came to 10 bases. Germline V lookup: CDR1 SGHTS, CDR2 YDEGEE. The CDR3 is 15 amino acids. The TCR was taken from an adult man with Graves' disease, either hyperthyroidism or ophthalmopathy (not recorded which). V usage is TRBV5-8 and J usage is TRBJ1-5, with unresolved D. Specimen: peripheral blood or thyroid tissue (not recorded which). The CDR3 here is CASSLIVLGNQPQHF. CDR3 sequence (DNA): TGTGCCAGCAGCTTGATAGTGTTAGGCAATCAGCCCCAGCATTTT. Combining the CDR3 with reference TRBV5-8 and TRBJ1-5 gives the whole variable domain EAGVTQSPTHLIKTRGQQATLRCSPISGHTSVYWYQQALGLGLQFLLWYDEGEERNRGNFPPRFSGRQFPNYSSELNVNALELEDSALYLCASSLIVLGNQPQHFGDGTRLSIL.